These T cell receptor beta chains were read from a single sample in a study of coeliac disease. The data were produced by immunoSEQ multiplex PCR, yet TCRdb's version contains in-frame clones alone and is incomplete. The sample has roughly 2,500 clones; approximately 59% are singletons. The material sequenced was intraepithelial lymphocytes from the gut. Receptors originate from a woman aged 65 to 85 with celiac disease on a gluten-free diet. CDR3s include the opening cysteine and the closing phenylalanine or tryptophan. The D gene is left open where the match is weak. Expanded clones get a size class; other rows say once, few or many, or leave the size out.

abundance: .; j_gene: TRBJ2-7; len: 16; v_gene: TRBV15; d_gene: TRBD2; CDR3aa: CATSKRGGDIRDEQYF; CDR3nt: TGTGCCACCAGCAAACGTGGGGGGGATATCCGAGACGAGCAGTACTTC
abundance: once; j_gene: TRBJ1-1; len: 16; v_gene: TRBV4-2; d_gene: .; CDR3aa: CASSQEVPGWGTEAFF; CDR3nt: TGTGCCAGCAGCCAAGAGGTCCCGGGGTGGGGCACTGAAGCTTTCTTT
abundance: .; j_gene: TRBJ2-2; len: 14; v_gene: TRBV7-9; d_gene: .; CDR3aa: CARTGTLNTGELFF; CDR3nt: TGTGCCAGAACCGGGACTCTCAACACCGGGGAGCTGTTTTTT
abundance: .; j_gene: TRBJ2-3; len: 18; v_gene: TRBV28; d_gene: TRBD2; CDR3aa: CASSLPYLLAGSTDTQYF; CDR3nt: TGTGCCAGCAGTTTGCCCTACCTTCTAGCGGGTAGCACAGATACGCAGTATTTT
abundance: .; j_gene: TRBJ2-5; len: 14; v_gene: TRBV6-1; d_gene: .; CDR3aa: CASSEVPGVSTQYF; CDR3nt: TGTGCCAGCAGTGAAGTGCCAGGGGTATCGACCCAGTACTTC
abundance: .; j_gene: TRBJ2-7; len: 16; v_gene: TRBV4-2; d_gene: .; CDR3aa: CASSQGRQVYSYEQYF; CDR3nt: TGTGCCAGCAGCCAAGGGAGGCAGGTGTATTCGTACGAGCAGTACTTC
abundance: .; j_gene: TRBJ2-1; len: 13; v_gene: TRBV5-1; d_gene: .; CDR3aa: CASSLPAGNEQFF; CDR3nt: TGCGCCAGCAGCCTCCCGGCGGGGAATGAGCAGTTCTTC
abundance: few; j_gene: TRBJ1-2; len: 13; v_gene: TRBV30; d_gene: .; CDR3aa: CACPGQGIYGYTF; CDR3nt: TGTGCCTGCCCTGGGCAGGGGATCTATGGCTACACCTTC
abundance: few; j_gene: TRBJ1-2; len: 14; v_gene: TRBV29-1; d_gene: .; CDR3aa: CSVEAGVENYGYTF; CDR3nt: TGCAGCGTTGAAGCCGGTGTAGAAAACTATGGCTACACCTTC
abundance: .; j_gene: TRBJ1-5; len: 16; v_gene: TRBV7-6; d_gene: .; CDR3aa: CASSLGSVGANQPQHF; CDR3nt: TGTGCCAGCAGCTTAGGGAGTGTGGGGGCCAATCAGCCCCAGCATTTT
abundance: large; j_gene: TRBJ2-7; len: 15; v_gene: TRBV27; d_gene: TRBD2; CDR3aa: CASSLSLAGIYEQYF; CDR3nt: TGTGCCAGCAGTTTATCGCTAGCGGGGATTTACGAGCAGTACTTC
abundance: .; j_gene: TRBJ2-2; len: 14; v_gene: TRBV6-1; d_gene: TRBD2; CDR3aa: CASRTLAGGGELFF; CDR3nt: TGTGCCAGCAGGACTCTAGCGGGCGGCGGGGAGCTGTTTTTT
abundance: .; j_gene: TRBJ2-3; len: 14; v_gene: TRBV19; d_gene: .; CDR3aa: CASSPLEGPDTQYF; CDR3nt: TGTGCCAGTAGTCCCCTCGAGGGCCCAGATACGCAGTATTTT
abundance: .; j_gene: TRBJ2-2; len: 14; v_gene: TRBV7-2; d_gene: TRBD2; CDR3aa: CASRPGTTDRELFF; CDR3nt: TGTGCCAGCAGACCCGGGACTACTGATCGGGAGCTGTTTTTT
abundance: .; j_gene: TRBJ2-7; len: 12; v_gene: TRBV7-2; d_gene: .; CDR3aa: CASSVQSYEQYF; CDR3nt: TGTGCCAGCAGCGTTCAGTCCTACGAGCAGTACTTC
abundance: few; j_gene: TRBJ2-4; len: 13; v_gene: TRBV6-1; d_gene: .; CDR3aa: CASSTNKECIQYF; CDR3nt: TGTGCCAGCAGTACGAACAAGGAGTGCATTCAGTACTTC
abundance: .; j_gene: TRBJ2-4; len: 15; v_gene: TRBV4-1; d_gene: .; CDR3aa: CASSQDWHNTNIQYF; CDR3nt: TGCGCCAGCAGCCAAGATTGGCATAATACAAACATTCAGTACTTC
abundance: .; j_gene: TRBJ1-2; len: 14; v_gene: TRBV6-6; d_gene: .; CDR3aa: CASRTTQGFGGYTF; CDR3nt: TGTGCCAGCAGGACTACACAGGGTTTCGGTGGCTACACCTTC
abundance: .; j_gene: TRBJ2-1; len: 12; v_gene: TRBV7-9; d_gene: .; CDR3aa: CASSLELNEQFF; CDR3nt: TGTGCCAGCAGCTTAGAGCTCAATGAGCAGTTCTTC
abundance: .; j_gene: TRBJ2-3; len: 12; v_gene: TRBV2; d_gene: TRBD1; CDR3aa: CASRTGSDTQYF; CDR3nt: TGTGCCAGCAGGACAGGGTCAGATACGCAGTATTTT
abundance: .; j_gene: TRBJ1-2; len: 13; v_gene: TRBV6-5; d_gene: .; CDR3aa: CASSLLGGDGYTF; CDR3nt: TGTGCCAGCAGCCTACTGGGGGGTGATGGCTACACCTTC
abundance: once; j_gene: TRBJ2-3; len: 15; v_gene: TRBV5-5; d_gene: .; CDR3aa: CASSAQQVEGDTQYF; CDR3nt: TGTGCCAGCAGCGCCCAGCAGGTAGAAGGAGATACGCAGTATTTT
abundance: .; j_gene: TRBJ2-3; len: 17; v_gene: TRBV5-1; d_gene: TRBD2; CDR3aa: CASTRGLAGGRTDTQYF; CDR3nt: TGCGCCAGCACCCGAGGGCTAGCGGGGGGGCGCACAGATACGCAGTATTTT
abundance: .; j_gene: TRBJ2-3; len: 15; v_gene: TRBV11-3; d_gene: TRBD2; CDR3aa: CASSWGLAGIDTQYF; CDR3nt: TGTGCCAGCAGCTGGGGACTAGCGGGAATAGATACGCAGTATTTT
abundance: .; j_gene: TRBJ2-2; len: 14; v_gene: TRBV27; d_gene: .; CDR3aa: CASSSAREAGELFF; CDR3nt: TGTGCCAGCAGTTCCGCTAGGGAGGCCGGGGAGCTGTTTTTT
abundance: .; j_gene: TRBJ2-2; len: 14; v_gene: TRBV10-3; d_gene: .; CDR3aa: CAISEVPRAGELFF; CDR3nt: TGTGCCATCAGTGAAGTACCCAGGGCCGGGGAGCTGTTTTTT